A single sample is the source of the 16 T cell receptor beta chains below, sequenced in a study of CD8+ T cells in alopecia areata. Cutaneous lymph nodes were pooled and cells sorted by CD4, CD8alpha, NKG2D, NKG2ACE and more. Extracted RNA was reverse transcribed into cDNA, the sequencing template. Measured with immunoSEQ multiplex PCR; TCRdb has only the in-frame clones, and not every one. Singletons are absent from the sample, which has about 270,000 clones. Input material: CD4+ T cells sorted from a lymph node. These receptors originate from a C3H/HeJ mouse with alopecia areata. The strain is characterized by the MHC haplotype H2-k.

Turning to this clone: The genes are named according to mouse. The read ends 4 residues shy of where the CDR3 ends; the end is completed using the germline J gene. At the DNA level, this CDR3 is encoded by other sequences in the same sample as well. The rearrangement links TRBV31 to TRBJ1-1, with D possibly matching TRBD1 (6 bases). V lost 0 bases and J 2 bases, leaving 10 bases between the germline ends. CDR1 GKSSPN and CDR2 SITVG come from the germline V gene. The CDR3 consists of 14 residues. CDR3 sequence reads: CAWSLTGSNTEVFF. The CDR3 DNA, read in part, is TGTGCCTGGAGTCTAACAGGGTCCAACACA.

Turning to this clone: The gene names here belong to mouse. The read terminates 4 residues ahead of where the CDR3 ends, so the germline J gene completes it. Distinct nucleotide sequences in the sample also encode this CDR3. The chain couples TRBV19 to TRBJ2-3; D is perhaps TRBD2 (7 bases). V lost 2 bases and J lost 0, with 10 bases in between. Germline V CDR1 and CDR2: FNHDT, SITEND (reference sequence). This CDR3 is built from 15 residues. The CDR3 spells CASSMRGASAETLYF. The covered CDR3 bases are TGTGCCAGCAGTATGCGGGGGGCTAGTGCAGAA.

A remark on this clone: Mouse gene names and germline throughout. Sequencing ends 4 residues short of the CDR3 end; the germline J gene provides the rest. The chain carries TRBV31 and TRBJ1-2, with TRBD1 identical over 7 bases. The CDR3 runs 13 residues. J gave up 4 bases and V 0 bases, and 2 bases lay outside the gene matches. The germline gives CDR1 GKSSPN, CDR2 SITVG. The CDR3 is CAWSLEGASDYTF. CDR3 DNA, as far as it was read: TGTGCCTGGAGTCTAGAGGGGGCCTCC.

A remark on this clone: Gene labels here are mouse ones. The read terminates 4 residues before the CDR3 end, so the remaining end is supplied by the germline J gene. V gene TRBV19 combines with J gene TRBJ2-5; 8 bases are a match to TRBD2. CDR3 length: 14 residues. Germline CDR1 and CDR2: FNHDT and SITEND (reference sequence). CDR3 bases read: TGTGCCAGCAGTATGCCGGGGGGGCCGGAC. As protein: CASSMPGGPD. The CDR3 as a whole reads CASSMPGGPDTQYF.

This clone was seen only a few times. The genes are named according to mouse. From the germline J gene comes the end of the CDR3, since the read stops 4 residues before it. The chain recombines TRBV19 with TRBJ2-4, with D maybe TRBD1 (5 bases). This CDR3 is 12 amino acids long. Germline V gives CDR1 FNHDT, CDR2 SITEND (reference sequence). The DNA read from the CDR3 is TGTGCCAGCACCGCAGGGAGGAAC. Protein product: CASTAGRN. The whole CDR3 sequence is CASTAGRNTLYF.

The sample holds a few counts of this clone. Mouse gene names and germline throughout. CDR3 in amino acids: CASSRSDWTYEQYF. CDR3 DNA (partial): TGTGCCAGCAGTCGATCAGACTGGACATAT. The V and J genes are TRBV19 and TRBJ2-7; D may be TRBD2 (6 bases). The CDR3 is cut off 4 residues early in the read; its end comes from the germline J gene. Germline V gene data show CDR1 as FNHDT and CDR2 as SITEND (reference sequence). CDR3 length: 14 residues.

There are a few counts of this clone. Mouse germline and gene names are used. The sequence runs out 4 residues before the end of the CDR3; the remainder is reconstructed from the germline J gene. This rearrangement joins TRBV1 to TRBJ2-2, with 9 bases lining up with TRBD2. The trim removed 0 bases at V and 6 bases at J, leaving 2 bases unmatched. This CDR3 has 15 residues. The V gene's germline CDR1 is NSQYPW and CDR2 LRSPGD (reference sequence). Incomplete CDR3 DNA: TGCACCTGCAGTGCAGATTGGGGGGGCTCCGGG. Translating gives CTCSADWGGSG. The entire CDR3 reads CTCSADWGGSGQLYF.

This clone was detected a few times. The genes are named according to mouse. The read ends 4 residues early relative to the CDR3; the germline J gene fills the gap. The chain has TRBV13-1 and TRBJ2-2; tentatively, D is TRBD1 (7 bases). The CDR3 contains 13 residues. In germline, CDR1 is NSHNY, CDR2 SYGAGN. CDR3 DNA, as far as it was read: TGTGCCAGCAGTGACAGGGGGGTCGGG. Protein: CASSDRGVG. The CDR3 in full is CASSDRGVGQLYF.

This clone showed up just a few times. Mouse gene names and germline throughout. The observed sequence ends 4 residues before the CDR3 terminus, with the missing tail filled in from the germline J gene. The chain uses TRBV31 and TRBJ2-3, with no clear D. Trimming removed 1 base from V and 0 bases from J, with 8 bases in between. The CDR3 runs to 14 residues. Looked up from germline, CDR1 is GKSSPN and CDR2 is SITVG. CDR3 sequence: CAWSQGSSAETLYF. The sequenced part of the CDR3 DNA is TGTGCCTGGAGTCAAGGGTCTAGTGCAGAA.

This clone was detected a few times. A far larger clone is just one base off, so this is likely a read error. Gene names are the mouse ones. The sequenced fragment ends 4 residues before the CDR3 boundary, so the rest is inferred from the germline J gene. The same CDR3 can be traced to other DNA sequences in this sample. The chain employs TRBV13-1 and TRBJ2-3; D not certain. The CDR3 totals 12 residues. Trimming removed 2 bases at V and 3 bases at J, with 4 bases between. Per the germline V gene, CDR1 is NSHNY and CDR2 is SYGAGN. Incomplete CDR3 DNA: TGTGCCAGCAGTGAGACAGCAGAA. This gives the protein CASSETAE. In full, the CDR3 is CASSETAETLYF.

Notes on this clone: Gene names and germline match the mouse. The read is 4 residues too short to cover the CDR3 end, so that end is filled in from the germline J gene. The V and J genes are TRBV5 and TRBJ2-1; 12 bases fit TRBD2. CDR3 length: 16 residues. Per the germline V gene, CDR1 is LGHNA and CDR2 is YNLKQL (reference sequence). V lost 0 bases and J lost 6; bases outside the gene matches: 3. CDR3 DNA, as far as it was read: TGTGCCAGCAGCCAAGAGGAGGACTGGGGGGGTGCT. It codes for CASSQEEDWGGA. The whole CDR3 is CASSQEEDWGGAEQFF.

Points on this clone: The germline and genes are mouse ones. The CDR3 goes on 4 residues after the read ends, and that part is filled in from the germline J gene. Other DNA sequences in this specimen translate into the identical CDR3. The V gene is TRBV13-1, the J gene TRBJ2-5; TRBD1 is a possible D gene (6 bases). Germline CDR1 NSHNY, CDR2 SYGAGN. Trimming left V 1 base short and J 0 bases short, with 6 bases between. The CDR3 runs to 14 residues. This chain's CDR3 is CASSDQGNQDTQYF. The covered CDR3 bases are TGTGCCAGCAGTGATCAGGGGAACCAAGAC.

Concerning this clone: Mouse gene names apply. Read sequence stops 4 residues before the CDR3 end, and the germline J gene provides the missing end. The V gene is TRBV13-3, the J gene TRBJ2-7; D remains ambiguous. Germline assignment: CDR1 NNHDY and CDR2 SYVADS. The CDR3 loop spans 15 amino acids. Between the trimmed V and J ends, which lost 1 base and 0 bases, there was a span of 11 bases. The CDR3 sequence is CASSDLPRSSYEQYF. The DNA read from the CDR3 is TGTGCCAGCAGTGATCTCCCCAGGAGCTCCTAT.

This clone was seen ten or more times. Gene labels here are mouse ones. The read stops 4 residues short of the end of the CDR3; the missing end is completed from the germline J gene. This chain connects TRBV17 to TRBJ2-2, with TRBD1 as a possible D gene (5 bases). This CDR3 has 15 amino acids. CDR1 and CDR2 from the germline V gene are MNHDT and YYDKIL. V was cut by 2 bases and J by 0 bases, with 7 bases left in between. The CDR3 sequence is CASSRQGTNTGQLYF. CDR3 bases read: TGTGCTAGCAGTAGACAGGGAACAAACACCGGG.

Concerning this clone itself: The genes are named according to mouse. The CDR3 end falls 3 residues outside the read, so it is completed with the germline J gene. The rearrangement joins TRBV13-2 to TRBJ1-6, with a tentative D call TRBD1 (6 bases). TRBJ1-6 is an open reading frame whose function is uncertain. Germline CDR1 NNHNN, CDR2 SYGAGS (reference sequence). The CDR3 has 15 amino acids. With 1 base removed from V and 5 bases from J, the gap between germline ends came to 10 bases. The part of the CDR3 DNA that was read is TGTGCCAGCGGTGATCTCGGACAGAATAATTCGCCC. Its translation is CASGDLGQNNSP. The full CDR3 is CASGDLGQNNSPLYF.

A remark on this clone: Gene names follow the mouse nomenclature. The read finishes 4 residues shy of the CDR3 end, and the germline J gene is used to complete it. The sample holds other DNA sequences that translate to the same CDR3. The gene calls are TRBV13-3 and TRBJ2-5; possibly TRBD1 for D (5 bases). Germline values: CDR1 NNHDY, CDR2 SYVADS. Trimming left V 0 bases short and J 0 bases short, with 8 bases between. This CDR3 spans 15 amino acids. The part of the CDR3 DNA that was read is TGTGCCAGCAGTGATGATAGGGGTAACCAAGAC. Its protein is CASSDDRGNQD. The full-length CDR3 reads as CASSDDRGNQDTQYF.